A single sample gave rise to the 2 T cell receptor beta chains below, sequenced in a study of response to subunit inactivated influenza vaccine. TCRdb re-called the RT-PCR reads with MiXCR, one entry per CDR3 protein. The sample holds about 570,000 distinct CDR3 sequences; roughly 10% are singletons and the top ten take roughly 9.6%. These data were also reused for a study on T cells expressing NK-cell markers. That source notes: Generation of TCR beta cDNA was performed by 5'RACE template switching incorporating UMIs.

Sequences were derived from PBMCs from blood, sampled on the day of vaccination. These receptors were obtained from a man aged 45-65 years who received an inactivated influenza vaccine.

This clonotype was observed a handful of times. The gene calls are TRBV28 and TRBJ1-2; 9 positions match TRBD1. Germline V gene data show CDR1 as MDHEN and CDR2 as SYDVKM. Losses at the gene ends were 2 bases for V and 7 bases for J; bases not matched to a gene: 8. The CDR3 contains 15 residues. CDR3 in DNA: TGTGCCAGCAGTTTACTCGTCCGGGACAGGGTTGGCTACACCTTC. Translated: CASSLLVRDRVGYTF.

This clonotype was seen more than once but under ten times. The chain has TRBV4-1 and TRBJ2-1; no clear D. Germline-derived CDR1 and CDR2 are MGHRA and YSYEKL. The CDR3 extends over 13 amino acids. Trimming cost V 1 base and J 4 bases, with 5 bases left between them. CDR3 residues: CASSQVGYNEQFF. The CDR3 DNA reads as TGCGCCAGCAGCCAAGTGGGGTACAATGAGCAGTTCTTC.